One and the same sample provided the 28 T cell receptor beta chains below, sequenced in a study. TCRdb re-derived calls from the 5' RACE reads in MiXCR, one entry per CDR3 protein. The sample includes over 50,000 distinct CDR3 sequences, about 24% seen only once; the top ten take roughly 3.1%. The sequencing input was tumor-infiltrating naive CD4+ T cells sorted from the breast tumor. Subset reported: naive CD4+ T cells, CD4+CD45RA+CD25-. The source is a female donor with breast cancer.

The chain joins TRBV7-2 to TRBJ2-7; D not certain. The germline V and J ends were trimmed by 1 base and 5 bases, with 9 bases remaining between them. Germline V gives CDR1 SGHTA, CDR2 FQGNSA. The CDR3 contains 13 residues. CDR3 in amino acids: CASSLDMVNEQYF. As DNA, the CDR3 is TGTGCCAGCAGCTTAGATATGGTGAACGAGCAGTACTTC.

This clonotype was counted ten times or more. The chain joins TRBV5-1 to TRBJ2-5, with D hard to call. Between the trimmed V and J ends, which lost 0 bases and 4 bases, there was a span of 10 bases. CDR1 is SGHRS, CDR2 YFSETQ, per germline. This CDR3 contains 14 residues. CDR3 bases: TGCGCCAGCAGCTTGGCCAGCCGACCAGAGACCCAGTACTTC. This sequence encodes CASSLASRPETQYF. The full variable domain, rest sourced from reference TRBV5-1 and TRBJ2-5, is KAGVTQTPRYLIKTRGQQVTLSCSPISGHRSVSWYQQTPGQGLQFLFEYFSETQRNKGNFPGRFSGRQFSNSRSEMNVSTLELGDSALYLCASSLASRPETQYFGPGTRLLVL.

In this sample, this clonotype turned up many times. V and J are TRBV7-3 and TRBJ1-2; no definite D call. The ends were cut back, 1 base at V and 0 bases at J, with 3 bases in the middle. Germline values: CDR1 SGHTA, CDR2 FQGTGA. This CDR3 is built from 13 residues. The CDR3 loop is CASSLSPNYGYTF. CDR3 DNA: TGTGCCAGCAGCTTAAGCCCTAACTATGGCTACACCTTC.

Within the sample, this clonotype is medium-sized. The chain carries TRBV7-2 and TRBJ2-7, with D unclear. From germline, CDR1 is SGHTA and CDR2 FQGNSA. This CDR3 comprises 12 residues. Deletions cut 1 base from V and 7 bases from J, with 8 bases between. CDR3 sequence reads: CASSLGLVEQYF. The CDR3 bases are TGTGCCAGCAGCTTAGGTCTGGTGGAGCAGTACTTC.

This clonotype came up a few times. The V and J genes are TRBV20-1 and TRBJ2-7; TRBD2 aligns across 7 bases. This CDR3 is built from 13 residues. Per germline, CDR1 DFQATT and CDR2 SNEGSKA (reference sequence). V dropped 8 bases and J dropped 3; count of bases not matched to a gene: 10. This CDR3 is CSYLSAGSYEQYF. CDR3 DNA: TGCAGTTACTTATCAGCGGGAAGCTACGAGCAGTACTTC.

This clonotype was counted between two and nine times. The genes are TRBV20-1 and TRBJ1-2; D uncertain. This CDR3 has 13 residues. Per germline, CDR1 DFQATT and CDR2 SNEGSKA (reference sequence). V lost 3 bases to trimming and J lost 5 bases, with 13 bases between them. This CDR3 reads CSASSQSGYGYTF. The CDR3 nucleotides are TGCAGTGCTAGCTCCCAGTCCGGGTATGGCTACACCTTC.

In the case of this clonotype: A much larger clonotype is one base distant, so this may be a read error. This chain joins TRBV7-9 and TRBJ2-6; D may correspond to TRBD1 or TRBD2 (6 bases each). Germline V gene lookup returns CDR1 SEHNR and CDR2 FQNEAQ (reference sequence). V was shortened by 3 bases and J by 4 bases, with 16 bases between the two germline ends. The CDR3 extends over 17 amino acids. CDR3 protein: CASSFSAPGAGANVLTF. CDR3 bases: TGTGCCAGCAGCTTTAGCGCGCCGGGGGCCGGGGCCAACGTCCTGACTTTC.

This clonotype was picked up a small number of times. The V and J genes are TRBV28 and TRBJ1-4, with TRBD1 matching over 7 bases. The CDR3 is 15 amino acids. The germline CDR1 and CDR2 sequences are MDHEN and SYDVKM. Trimming cost V 3 bases and J 4 bases; bases outside gene matches: 5. The CDR3 region is CASSFPDRFNEKLFF. CDR3 in DNA: TGTGCCAGCAGTTTCCCGGACAGGTTTAATGAAAAACTGTTTTTT.

This chain uses TRBV5-4 with TRBJ1-1; 9 bases are shared with TRBD1. V shed 3 bases, J shed 11 bases, and the junction held 5 bases outside the gene matches. The CDR3 covers 12 residues. Germline values: CDR1 SGHNT, CDR2 YYREEE (reference sequence). CDR3 sequence (DNA): TGTGCCAGCAGCTCCAACAGGGGGCACGCTTTCTTT. It yields the protein CASSSNRGHAFF.

Ten or more counts support this clonotype. The genes are TRBV7-7 and TRBJ2-1; 11 positions match TRBD2. Germline assignment: CDR1 SSHAT and CDR2 FNYEAQ (reference sequence). CDR3 length: 13 amino acids. J was trimmed by 10 bases and V by 5 bases; bases with no gene match: 4. The CDR3 sequence: CASSGTSGGEQFF. The CDR3 DNA follows: TGTGCCAGCAGCGGGACTAGCGGAGGAGAGCAGTTCTTC.

This clonotype appeared a few times. V is TRBV30 and J is TRBJ2-6; a weak D match, TRBD1 (5 bases). Between the trimmed V and J ends, which lost 2 bases and 6 bases, there was a span of 11 bases. Germline V CDR1 and CDR2: GTSNPN, SVGIG (reference sequence). The CDR3 is made up of 14 amino acids. The CDR3 sequence is CAWSKGFEANVLTF. For the CDR3, the DNA is TGTGCCTGGAGTAAGGGGTTTGAGGCCAACGTCCTGACTTTC.

In its sample, this clonotype was seen a few times. The genes are TRBV5-1 and TRBJ1-4; weak D call: TRBD1 (6 bases). The CDR3 totals 14 residues. Germline lookup yields CDR1 SGHRS and CDR2 YFSETQ. V dropped 3 bases and J dropped 8 bases, with 14 bases sitting between them. This CDR3 is CASSSGQLGEKLFF. The CDR3 DNA follows: TGCGCCAGCAGCTCCGGACAGTTAGGCGAAAAACTGTTTTTT.

The chain uses TRBV28 and TRBJ1-6, with TRBD1 matching 10 bases. V was pared by 7 bases and J by 7 bases, with 7 bases of the junction left unmatched. The CDR3 has 15 residues. Germline CDR1 MDHEN, CDR2 SYDVKM. CDR3 protein: CASIRQGAKNSPLHF. The CDR3 nucleotides read TGTGCCAGCATCAGACAGGGGGCAAAGAATTCACCCCTCCACTTT.

V and J are TRBV29-1 and TRBJ1-1; D possibly corresponds to TRBD1 (6 bases). The germline V gene has CDR1 SQVTM and CDR2 ANQGSEA. The CDR3 spans 12 residues. V lost 7 bases and J lost 4, with 13 bases in between. The CDR3 reads CSARDTGTEAFF. The CDR3 region has the DNA TGCAGCGCCCGGGACACGGGCACTGAAGCTTTCTTT.

The chain is built from TRBV20-1 and TRBJ2-1; 11 bases match TRBD2. Germline CDR1 and CDR2: DFQATT and SNEGSKA (reference sequence). The CDR3 is made up of 16 amino acids. V shed 4 bases, J shed 4 bases, and the junction held 9 bases outside the gene matches. The CDR3 loop is CSAKNSGRGGYNEQFF. CDR3 sequence (DNA): TGCAGTGCTAAGAATAGCGGGAGGGGGGGGTACAATGAGCAGTTCTTC.

This sequence joins TRBV12-3 or TRBV12-4 and TRBJ1-6; D perhaps matches TRBD1 (6 bases). The CDR3 runs 16 residues. V was clipped by 2 bases and J by 3 bases, with 11 bases between them. The DNA for the CDR3 is TGTGCCAGCAGTTTACAGCAGGGGTTCTATAATTCACCCCTCCACTTT. This sequence encodes CASSLQQGFYNSPLHF.

J is TRBJ2-2 and V is TRBV27; TRBD1 matches at 7 bases. Germline assignment: CDR1 MNHEY and CDR2 SMNVEV (reference sequence). The CDR3 totals 14 residues. Unmatched junction bases numbered 4, after V lost 4 bases and J lost 5 bases. The CDR3 DNA reads as TGTGCCAGCAGTTCGAACAGGGGAACCGGGGAGCTGTTTTTT. It yields the protein CASSSNRGTGELFF.

The J gene is TRBJ1-3, the V gene TRBV6-6; TRBD1 is a possible D gene (6 bases). Germline V lookup: CDR1 MNHNY, CDR2 SVGAGI (reference sequence). This CDR3 contains 15 residues. V lost 7 bases and J 0 bases, leaving 13 bases between the germline ends. The CDR3, as DNA: TGTGCCAGCAAGGACAGCTTACACTCTGGAAACACCATATATTTT. It codes for CASKDSLHSGNTIYF.

V and J are TRBV7-9 and TRBJ2-7; D not resolved. V dropped 2 bases and J dropped 7 bases, with 15 bases sitting between them. CDR1 and CDR2 (germline): SEHNR, FQNEAQ (reference sequence). This CDR3 spans 14 amino acids. CDR3 loop: CASSLSPGLREQYF. Here the CDR3 DNA reads TGTGCCAGCAGCTTATCCCCGGGTTTGAGGGAGCAGTACTTC.

The V call is TRBV7-2, the J call TRBJ1-2, with D possibly being TRBD1 (6 bases). V gave up 5 bases and J gave up 4 bases, with 14 bases separating them. CDR1 is SGHTA, CDR2 FQGNSA, per germline. This CDR3 has 14 residues. The DNA for the CDR3 is TGTGCCAGCAGCCGGAAGGGGGGGTTCTATGGCTACACCTTC. Translated, it gives CASSRKGGFYGYTF.

This clonotype was counted between two and nine times. The rearrangement uses TRBV2 and TRBJ1-5; D possibly corresponds to TRBD1 (6 bases). This CDR3 has 16 residues. Between the trimmed V and J ends, which lost 1 base and 3 bases, there was a span of 13 bases. Germline CDR1 SNHLY, CDR2 FYNNEI. CDR3 sequence (DNA): TGTGCCAGCAGTGAAGTGGGCAGGGGACACAATCAGCCCCAGCATTTT. Encoded protein: CASSEVGRGHNQPQHF.

Worth noting for this clonotype: Germline and junction disagree at one end, which may indicate a read error. CDR3 protein: CASSPSGTVSGDTIYF. The CDR3, as DNA: TGTGCCAGCAGCCCGTCCGGGACAGTCTCTGGAGACACCATATATTTT. This sequence joins TRBV7-2 and TRBJ1-3; 7 nucleotides line up with TRBD1. This CDR3 comprises 16 residues. Germline CDR1 SGHTA, CDR2 FQGNSA.

V usage is TRBV11-2 and J usage is TRBJ1-6, with TRBD1 identical over 10 bases. There are 16 residues in the CDR3. The trim removed 4 bases at V and 10 bases at J, leaving 10 bases unmatched. CDR1 and CDR2 from the germline V gene are SGHAT and FQNNGV. The CDR3, as DNA: TGTGCCAGCAGCTCGACCCGGGACAGGGGAGGATCACCCCTCCACTTT. Translation: CASSSTRDRGGSPLHF.

CDR3 region: CASSLGQTYNEQFF. For the CDR3, the DNA is TGCGCCAGCAGCTTGGGGCAGACCTACAATGAGCAGTTCTTC. The rearrangement joins TRBV5-1 to TRBJ2-1, with D unclear. The V and J ends lost 0 bases and 2 bases respectively, with 6 bases between them. The CDR3 is made up of 14 amino acids. From germline, CDR1 is SGHRS and CDR2 YFSETQ.

This clonotype has just a few counts. V is TRBV25-1 and J is TRBJ1-5, with D maybe TRBD1 (6 bases). This CDR3 comprises 13 residues. Trimming took off 11 bases at V and 6 bases at J, with 17 bases between the two ends. CDR1 MGHDK and CDR2 SYGVNS come from the germline V gene. The DNA of the CDR3 is TGTGCCCTTAGACAGGACTGGGGTCAGCCCCAGCATTTT. This sequence encodes CALRQDWGQPQHF.

This clonotype was recorded many times. V usage is TRBV6-4 and J usage is TRBJ2-7; D uncertain. Germline V gives CDR1 MRHNA, CDR2 SNTAGT. Between the trimmed V and J ends, which lost 0 bases and 3 bases, there was a span of 9 bases. The CDR3 runs 14 residues. The chain's CDR3 is CASSDSSSYYEQYF. CDR3 nucleotides: TGTGCCAGCAGTGACTCGTCCAGCTACTACGAGCAGTACTTC.

This chain joins TRBV5-4 and TRBJ2-2; 10 bases are shared with TRBD2. After removal of 3 bases from V and 3 bases from J, the junction contained 5 bases not matched to a gene. The length of the CDR3 is 16 residues. From germline, CDR1 is SGHNT and CDR2 YYREEE (reference sequence). As DNA, the CDR3 is TGTGCCAGCAGCTCCCCAGCGGGAGGGGACACCGGGGAGCTGTTTTTT. Its protein product is CASSSPAGGDTGELFF.

The chain couples TRBV7-8 to TRBJ1-5; D is unclear. Trimming cost V 1 base and J 5 bases, with 15 bases left between them. The V gene's germline CDR1 is SGHVS and CDR2 FQNEAQ. This CDR3 spans 16 amino acids. CDR3 DNA: TGTGCCAGCAGCTTAGAGTTGAGCGGGTGGGATCAGCCCCAGCATTTT. Translating it yields CASSLELSGWDQPQHF.